What follows are 24 T cell receptor beta chains derived from one specimen sequenced in a study of T cell repertoires in cytomegalovirus infection. These receptors lack a known antigen. TCRdb recomputed calls from the reads with MiXCR, one row per CDR3 protein. The sample includes just under 500,000 distinct CDR3 sequences, roughly 34% of them seen just once. The sequences come from cultured PBMCs, collected from culture after CMV antigen stimulation. These receptors all stem from a human donor in good health (CMV status not recorded). Some clones in this sample may be carry-over from other donors' samples.

The V and J genes are TRBV6-6 and TRBJ2-5; TRBD2 matches at 7 bases. After removal of 6 bases from V and 7 bases from J, the junction contained 17 bases not matched to a gene. Germline loops: CDR1 MNHNY, CDR2 SVGAGI (reference sequence). The length of the CDR3 is 16 residues. CDR3 residues: CASRGGIPTDLMTQYF. Here the CDR3 DNA reads TGTGCCAGCAGGGGGGGGATCCCCACTGATTTGATGACCCAGTACTTC.

The chain is built from TRBV12-3 or TRBV12-4 and TRBJ2-7, with 9 bases identical to TRBD1. CDR3 length: 15 amino acids. Trimming cost V 5 bases and J 6 bases; bases outside gene matches: 11. The CDR3 sequence is CASSTGTGFRGEQYV. The CDR3 DNA sequence: TGTGCCAGCAGTACGGGGACAGGGTTTCGGGGCGAGCAGTACGTC.

The sample holds a few counts of this clonotype. This chain uses TRBV6-5 with TRBJ1-1; 7 bases map to TRBD1. CDR3 length equals 15 residues. With 6 bases clipped from V and 6 bases from J, the junction kept 13 bases outside the gene matches. CDR1 is MNHEY and CDR2 is SVGAGI in the germline V gene. In DNA form, the CDR3 reads TGTGCCAGCAGCTCCCTCCAGGGGGAATTGGCTGAAGCTTTCTTT. Translated: CASSSLQGELAEAFF.

J is TRBJ2-5 and V is TRBV27; D could derive from TRBD1 or TRBD2 (5 bases each). CDR1 and CDR2 from the germline V gene are MNHEY and SMNVEV (reference sequence). The CDR3 is 14 residues long. Trimming shortened V by 0 bases and J by 5 bases, and 10 bases separated the two germline ends. This CDR3 reads CASSLSSGLETQYF. The CDR3 nucleotides read TGTGCCAGCAGTTTATCTTCGGGGCTGGAGACCCAGTACTTC.

This clonotype was recorded once. The chain combines TRBV4-2 with TRBJ1-2; 11 bases align to TRBD1. J gave up 2 bases and V 7 bases, and 6 bases lay outside the gene matches. Germline V gives CDR1 LGHNA, CDR2 YNFKEQ. There are 15 residues in the CDR3. The CDR3: CASNRDRGTNYGYTF. CDR3 coding DNA: TGTGCCAGCAATAGGGACAGGGGGACCAACTATGGCTACACCTTC.

In its sample, this clonotype was seen a few times. The chain employs TRBV4-1 and TRBJ2-5, with TRBD1 identical over 10 bases. This CDR3 is 20 amino acids long. V dropped 0 bases and J dropped 1; count of bases not matched to a gene: 14. CDR1 is MGHRA, CDR2 YSYEKL, per germline. CDR3 region: CASSQDVWGTGDPSQETQYF. CDR3 bases: TGCGCCAGCAGCCAAGATGTCTGGGGGACAGGGGATCCGTCCCAAGAGACCCAGTACTTC.

This clonotype turned up a few times. This chain connects TRBV28 to TRBJ2-1; TRBD2 matches at 12 bases. This CDR3 has 16 residues. Germline-derived CDR1 and CDR2 are MDHEN and SYDVKM. The trim removed 2 bases at V and 7 bases at J, leaving 6 bases unmatched. The DNA for the CDR3 is TGTGCCAGCAGTTTAGTGACTAGCGGGAGCGCTAATGAGCAGTTCTTC. Its translation: CASSLVTSGSANEQFF.

This clonotype was observed a handful of times. The V call is TRBV12-3 or TRBV12-4, the J call TRBJ2-3, with 8 bases aligning to TRBD1. The CDR3 spans 18 residues. The ends lost 5 bases at V and 0 bases at J; junction bases unmatched: 13. Written as DNA, the CDR3 is TGTGCCAGCAGTCCTCCGACAGGGGAGAGACTTAGCACAGATACGCAGTATTTT. It translates to CASSPPTGERLSTDTQYF.

This clonotype occurred a few times. The chain couples TRBV10-2 to TRBJ2-1, with 12 positions matching TRBD2. There are 17 residues in the CDR3. J was trimmed by 13 bases and V by 6 bases; bases with no gene match: 19. Germline loops: CDR1 WSHSY, CDR2 SAAADI. The CDR3 DNA sequence: TGCGCCAGCAGCCCCCATTCGGCACTAGCGGGAGGAGCGGTCCAGTTCTTC. Translation gives CASSPHSALAGGAVQFF.

In its sample, this clonotype was seen a few times. The chain combines TRBV12-3 or TRBV12-4 with TRBJ2-1, with D tentatively TRBD2 (5 bases). Trimming removed 5 bases at V and 2 bases at J, with 13 bases between. This CDR3 region has 15 residues. CDR3 residues: CASSQLERAYNEQFF. CDR3 nucleotides: TGTGCCAGCAGTCAACTAGAAAGGGCCTACAATGAGCAGTTCTTC.

The genes are TRBV4-2 and TRBJ2-1; 7 bases agree with TRBD2. The CDR3 runs to 15 residues. Losses at the gene ends were 0 bases for V and 14 bases for J; bases not matched to a gene: 13. Germline-derived CDR1 and CDR2 are LGHNA and YNFKEQ. This chain's CDR3 is CASSQERSTRTREFF. The CDR3 DNA sequence: TGTGCCAGCAGCCAAGAGCGGAGCACCAGGACTAGAGAGTTCTTC.

This clonotype appeared a few times. The CDR3 spells CASSHLTSTGLTYNEQFF. The DNA for the CDR3 is TGTGCCAGCAGTCACCTAACCTCTACAGGGCTCACCTACAATGAGCAGTTCTTC. The V call is TRBV27, the J call TRBJ2-1; tentatively, D is TRBD1 (6 bases). V was trimmed by 5 bases and J by 2 bases, leaving 22 bases between them. In germline, CDR1 is MNHEY, CDR2 SMNVEV (reference sequence). The CDR3 length is 18 residues.

This clonotype was detected only a few times. The chain links TRBV15 to TRBJ1-1; 7 nucleotides agree with TRBD1. This CDR3 is built from 14 residues. CDR1 is LNHNV, CDR2 YYDKDF, per germline (reference sequence). V lost 1 base and J lost 3; bases outside the gene matches: 2. CDR3 loop: CATSRGQGYTEAFF. The CDR3, as DNA: TGTGCCACCAGCAGAGGACAGGGATACACTGAAGCTTTCTTT.

The sample holds many counts of this clonotype. This chain joins TRBV4-1 and TRBJ2-5, with 10 bases identical to TRBD2. Per germline, CDR1 MGHRA and CDR2 YSYEKL. This CDR3 is 17 amino acids long. V was pared by 0 bases and J by 4 bases, with 8 bases of the junction left unmatched. The CDR3 DNA follows: TGCGCCAGCAGCCAAGAGGCCCCCCTAGCGGGAGTAGAGACCCAGTACTTC. It codes for CASSQEAPLAGVETQYF.

The chain employs TRBV12-3 or TRBV12-4 and TRBJ1-5; D is unclear. Between the trimmed V and J ends, which lost 2 bases and 0 bases, there was a span of 8 bases. CDR3 length: 15 amino acids. CDR3 in DNA: TGTGCCAGCAGTTTAAGAGCACTTAGCAATCAGCCCCAGCATTTT. Protein sequence: CASSLRALSNQPQHF.

The J gene is TRBJ2-1, the V gene TRBV7-2; the D is unclear. Trimming removed 5 bases at V and 8 bases at J, with 10 bases between. Germline CDR1 and CDR2: SGHTA and FQGNSA. The length of the CDR3 is 12 residues. The CDR3 nucleotides are TGTGCCAGCAGCCCCAACCTCCATGAGCAGTTCTTC. Its protein product is CASSPNLHEQFF.

V is TRBV29-1 and J is TRBJ2-1, with 12 bases aligning to TRBD2. Germline V gene lookup returns CDR1 SQVTM and CDR2 ANQGSEA. CDR3 length: 13 residues. V lost 7 bases, J lost 8 bases, and 6 bases stayed unmatched. The CDR3 DNA reads TGCAGCGCTACACTAGCGGGAGGACATGAGCAGTTCTTC. It is translated as CSATLAGGHEQFF.

The chain employs TRBV5-4 and TRBJ2-7; TRBD2 agrees at 9 bases. The CDR3 loop spans 15 amino acids. Germline V CDR1 and CDR2: SGHNT, YYREEE (reference sequence). Trimming cost V 1 base and J 2 bases; bases outside gene matches: 4. DNA of the CDR3: TGTGCCAGCAGCTTGAGTTTAGCGGGAGCCTACGAGCAGTACTTC. It translates to CASSLSLAGAYEQYF. The full variable domain, with the rest looked up from reference TRBV5-4 and TRBJ2-7, is ETGVTQSPTHLIKTRGQQVTLRCSSQSGHNTVSWYQQALGQGPQFIFQYYREEENGRGNFPPRFSGLQFPNYSSELNVNALELDDSALYLCASSLSLAGAYEQYFGPGTRLTVT.

The V and J genes are TRBV12-3 or TRBV12-4 and TRBJ1-5, with 8 bases matching TRBD1. J lost 7 bases, V lost 7 bases, and 9 bases had no gene match. This CDR3 is built from 14 residues. The CDR3 bases are TGTGCCAGCACCCCGGGACAGGAGGTACAGCCCCAGCATTTT. This translates into CASTPGQEVQPQHF.

The V and J genes are TRBV6-6 and TRBJ1-5; TRBD1 agrees at 12 bases. Losses at the gene ends were 11 bases for V and 6 bases for J; bases not matched to a gene: 17. The CDR3 has 17 amino acids. Germline-derived CDR1 and CDR2 are MNHNY and SVGAGI (reference sequence). The CDR3 loop is CACQISRGQGAGQPQHF. The CDR3 region has the DNA TGTGCCTGCCAGATATCAAGGGGACAGGGGGCAGGTCAGCCCCAGCATTTT.

This clonotype was observed a handful of times. The V and J genes are TRBV28 and TRBJ2-7, with 7 bases fitting TRBD1. Germline V gene data show CDR1 as MDHEN and CDR2 as SYDVKM. Unmatched junction bases numbered 13, after V lost 4 bases and J lost 4 bases. The CDR3 has 16 amino acids. In DNA, the CDR3 is TGTGCCAGCAGTTCCCCTCGACAGGGAACTAAGTACGAGCAGTACTTC. As protein: CASSSPRQGTKYEQYF. Full variable domain (rest looked up from reference TRBV28 and TRBJ2-7): DVKVTQSSRYLVKRTGEKVFLECVQDMDHENMFWYRQDPGLGLRLIYFSYDVKMKEKGDIPEGYSVSREKKERFSLILESASTNQTSMYLCASSSPRQGTKYEQYFGPGTRLTVT.

The V and J genes are TRBV9 and TRBJ2-1, with TRBD1 matching over 11 bases. The CDR3 totals 16 residues. The V gene end was trimmed by 0 bases and the J gene end by 7 bases; junction bases not matched to a gene: 6. Germline lookup yields CDR1 SGDLS and CDR2 YYNGEE. CDR3 in amino acids: CASSVEGQGDPNEQFF. CDR3 nucleotides: TGTGCCAGCAGCGTAGAGGGACAGGGGGACCCAAATGAGCAGTTCTTC.

V is TRBV20-1 and J is TRBJ2-5; 7 nucleotides align to TRBD2. There are 14 residues in the CDR3. Germline CDR1 reads DFQATT; CDR2 reads SNEGSKA (reference sequence). The V and J ends lost 6 bases and 5 bases, in that order; junction bases with no gene match: 12. In DNA form, the CDR3 reads TGCAGTGCCTCCGGGGGAGGGGATAGCGAGACCCAGTACTTC. It specifies CSASGGGDSETQYF.

V gene TRBV19 combines with J gene TRBJ1-3; 8 nucleotides agree with TRBD1. The CDR3 covers 13 residues. Losses at the gene ends were 7 bases for V and 2 bases for J; bases not matched to a gene: 1. From germline, CDR1 is LNHDA and CDR2 SQIVND (reference sequence). The CDR3 DNA is TGTGCCAGTATGGACAGGGCTGGAAACACCATATATTTT. This encodes CASMDRAGNTIYF.